The sequence of this TCR beta chain was determined in a study of cytomegalovirus exposure and HLA in healthy donors. This clone has only one observation. Primers for the PCR totalled 60 Vbeta and 13 Jbeta. This table comes from immunoSEQ multiplex PCR, and its TCRdb copy is limited to in-frame clones, with some not included. The sample lists about 170,000 clones, over 60% occurring once. The V segment lost 5 bases and the J segment 3 bases; nucleotides outside the gene matches: 3. The germline V gene encodes CDR1 MNHNS and CDR2 SASEGT. The CDR3 totals 14 residues. The genes are TRBV6-1 and TRBJ1-4; TRBD1 matches at 7 bases. This receptor was obtained from a woman aged 45-60 years in good health and CMV-seropositive. The sequencing input was PBMCs. The CDR3 is CASSRGLANEKLFF. CDR3 DNA: TGTGCCAGCAGTAGGGGGCTCGCTAATGAAAAACTGTTTTTT.